The following is a T cell receptor (beta chain) sequence with its context. Its antigen is undetermined. The sample comes from a study of PD-1 blockade in mismatch repair-deficient tumors. Overall study results and limits: Tumor-resident clones, often absent from pretreatment blood, expanded after pembrolizumab and then contracted.

The data were produced by immunoSEQ multiplex PCR, yet TCRdb's version contains in-frame clones alone and is incomplete. The sample holds about 51,000 clones; about 85% are singletons and the top ten take about 8.3%. V was pared by 5 bases and J by 4 bases, with 17 bases between. CDR1 is GTSNPN and CDR2 is SVGIG in the germline V gene (reference sequence). The CDR3 length is 14 residues. The gene calls are TRBV30 and TRBJ1-2, with D possibly being TRBD1 (5 bases). The TCR sequence derives from an adult with mismatch repair-deficient cancer. The sequenced sample was peripheral blood, obtained about 20 weeks after starting pembrolizumab. Here the CDR3 reads CAWETAVSLYGYTF. As DNA, the CDR3 is TGTGCCTGGGAGACAGCTGTCTCTCTCTATGGCTACACCTTC.